Listed below are T cell receptor beta chains from one sample, sequenced in a study of T cells in localized non-small cell lung cancer. The data were produced by immunoSEQ multiplex PCR, yet TCRdb's version contains in-frame clones alone and is incomplete. The sample lists around 100,000 clones, about nine tenths occurring once. Sequencing was performed on peripheral blood, taken before any cancer treatment. Every receptor here comes from a man between 40 and 70 years old with stage I squamous cell lung carcinoma. Each CDR3 is given with its conserved first and last residue. D genes are given only for firm matches. Not every row has a clone size; where given, it reads once, few, many or a size class.

V	size	D	J	DNA	CDR3
TRBV27	NA	NA	TRBJ1-2	TGTGCCAGCAGTTTATCAGTAATCTATGGCTACACCTTC	CASSLSVIYGYTF
TRBV2	NA	NA	TRBJ2-2	TGTGCCAGCAGTGAAGGGAAGGGATTCACCGGGGAGCTGTTTTTT	CASSEGKGFTGELFF
TRBV2	NA	TRBD1	TRBJ1-3	TGTGCCAGTGACAGGGGGCTTGGAAACACCATATATTTT	CASDRGLGNTIYF
TRBV5-1	NA	TRBD1	TRBJ2-7	TGCGCCAGCAGCTTGGCCTCTAGGACAGGACGGAGGAACTACGAGCAGTACTTC	CASSLASRTGRRNYEQYF
TRBV27	NA	NA	TRBJ1-5	TGTGCCAGCAGTTTATCGATCGTGGGGAAACAGCCCCAGCATTTT	CASSLSIVGKQPQHF
TRBV30	NA	NA	TRBJ2-5	TGTGCCTGGACAGTTCAAGAGACCCAGTACTTC	CAWTVQETQYF
TRBV2	NA	NA	TRBJ2-3	TGTGCCAGCAGTATCCAGGGAGCAGATACGCAGTATTTT	CASSIQGADTQYF
TRBV6-1	once	NA	TRBJ1-1	TGTGCCAGCAGTGAATGGGGGATTATGAACACTGAAGCTTTCTTT	CASSEWGIMNTEAFF
TRBV5-1	NA	TRBD1	TRBJ1-2	TGCGCCAGCAGACCGGGCCCGGGACAGGGGTATGGCTACACCTTC	CASRPGPGQGYGYTF
TRBV29-1	NA	NA	TRBJ1-3	TGCAGCGTTGTACCGAGAACTGGAAACACCATATATTTT	CSVVPRTGNTIYF
TRBV5-1	NA	TRBD1	TRBJ1-1	TGCGCCAGCAGCTTAGGGACAGCGAACACTGAAGCTTTCTTT	CASSLGTANTEAFF
TRBV4-2	NA	NA	TRBJ1-5	TGTGCCAGCAGCCTCAGGCGAGGGGGAAATCAGCCCCAGCATTTT	CASSLRRGGNQPQHF
TRBV5-1	NA	NA	TRBJ2-1	TGCGCCAGCAGCTTCGGGACTTCCTCCTACAATGAGCAGTTCTTC	CASSFGTSSYNEQFF
TRBV30	few	NA	TRBJ1-5	TGTGCCTGGAGTGTAGGCTCCGGTGAGGGCAATCAGCCCCAGCATTTT	CAWSVGSGEGNQPQHF
TRBV5-8	NA	TRBD1	TRBJ2-5	TGTGCCAGCAGAAACCGGGACAGGGGAGACCAAGAGACCCAGTACTTC	CASRNRDRGDQETQYF
TRBV28	NA	NA	TRBJ1-6	TGTGCCAGCATCCCGGACGGCCGGACAAGCTCACCCCTCCACTTT	CASIPDGRTSSPLHF
TRBV7-9	NA	TRBD1	TRBJ2-1	TGTGCCAGCAGCTTAACACAGGGGAATGAGCAGTTCTTC	CASSLTQGNEQFF
TRBV2	NA	TRBD1	TRBJ1-4	TGTGCCAGCAGGACAGGGGGCGGAAAACTGTTTTTT	CASRTGGGKLFF
TRBV28	NA	NA	TRBJ1-5	TGTGCCAGCAGTCCTACAGGGTACAATCAGCCCCAGCATTTT	CASSPTGYNQPQHF
TRBV18	NA	NA	TRBJ2-2	TGTGCCAGCTCACTTTCGTACAGGGATACCGGGGAGCTGTTTTTT	CASSLSYRDTGELFF
TRBV6-5	few	TRBD1	TRBJ2-7	TGTGCCAGCAGAGCAACAGGGGGCGGTTCCTACGAGCAGTACTTC	CASRATGGGSYEQYF
TRBV19	NA	TRBD2	TRBJ2-3	TGTGCCAGTACCCCCCCGGGGGGGAAGACAGATACGCAGTATTTT	CASTPPGGKTDTQYF
TRBV7-9	NA	NA	TRBJ1-1	TGTGCCAGCAGCTTAGGCGTCGGGGATAGAGACACTGAAGCTTTCTTT	CASSLGVGDRDTEAFF
TRBV5-4	NA	NA	TRBJ1-4	TGTGCCAGCAGCTTGGCCGGCGGATTTGGGGAAAAACTGTTTTTT	CASSLAGGFGEKLFF
TRBV6-5	NA	NA	TRBJ1-1	TGTGCCAGCAGTTACTCGACGGCGGTGACTGAAGCTTTCTTT	CASSYSTAVTEAFF